What follows describes a single T cell receptor beta chain. Its antigen is as yet unknown. This sample is drawn from a study of cytomegalovirus exposure and HLA in healthy donors. Broader study findings: The authors later linked a missense DCLRE1C variant to TCR beta V- and J-gene trimming.

The CDR3 sequence is 18 residues long. Trimming took 4 bases from V and 2 from J; bases not matched to a gene: 10. Per germline, CDR1 SGHTA and CDR2 FQGNSA. Vbeta (60) and Jbeta (13) primers were used in the PCR. The table came from immunoSEQ multiplex PCR; TCRdb's copy has only in-frame clones and leaves some out. This sample has 150,000 to 200,000 clones, with roughly 72% found just once. The rearrangement links TRBV7-2 to TRBJ2-5; 13 nucleotides match TRBD2. Sequenced input: PBMCs. The sequence was obtained from a woman younger than 45 in good health and CMV-seropositive. The CDR3: CASSSHTTSGRTQETQYF. The CDR3 DNA reads as TGTGCCAGCAGCTCACACACGACTAGCGGGAGGACTCAAGAGACCCAGTACTTC.